The entry that follows covers one T cell receptor beta chain sequence. Its antigen is as yet unknown. Sequencing was performed with immunoSEQ multiplex PCR; in TCRdb, only in-frame clones are kept and a portion is missing. The sample has around 180,000 clones; about nine tenths are singletons. This specimen belongs to a study of T cell responses to AZD1222 COVID-19 vaccine. Turning to the study itself: Pooling of second doses given at about 4 or about 12 weeks was done. Findings and limits, study-wide: At baseline, just five to seven AZD1222 recipients tested seropositive. It was only after the peak T cell response that any repertoires were sampled.

CDR3 length equals 17 residues. The ends were cut back, 2 bases at V and 0 bases at J, with 14 bases in the middle. The germline gives CDR1 PRHDT, CDR2 FYEKMQ (reference sequence). The chain employs TRBV13 and TRBJ1-3, with D unclear. The source was peripheral blood, collected on day 0 of AZD1222 vaccination. The TCR was taken from an adult in good health. CDR3 in DNA: TGTGCCAGCAGCTTAAGGGCAGGCCGGCACTCTGGAAACACCATATATTTT. This gives the protein CASSLRAGRHSGNTIYF.